This passage covers 22 T cell receptor beta chains from one sample sequenced in a study of cytomegalovirus exposure and HLA in healthy donors (dated by TCRdb to 2016 to 2017). Receptors were amplified or captured by the immunoSEQ multiplex PCR assay. A mixture of 60 forward primers for TCR Vbeta segments and 13 reverse primers for TCR Jbeta segments was used in the multiplex PCR. What TCRdb holds here is the immuneACCESS table cut down to in-frame rearrangements. Part of the clones is not present; checked against another copy, under half of the missing clones reflect an unresolved V gene, and the others are unexplained. Across this sample there are 150,000 to 200,000 clones, with around 75% seen only once. The top ten constitute about 2% of the sample. The sequenced sample consisted of PBMCs. The receptors derive from a woman aged 30 to 39 in good health and CMV-seronegative.

This chain uses TRBV5-1 with TRBJ2-1, with a tentative D call TRBD1 (6 bases). CDR3 length equals 16 residues. V was pared by 2 bases and J by 3 bases, with 15 bases between. Germline V gene data show CDR1 as SGHRS and CDR2 as YFSETQ. In nucleotides, the CDR3 is TGCGCCAGCAGCTTTATAAGGACAGCAGACTACAATGAGCAGTTCTTC. This translates into CASSFIRTADYNEQFF.

This clone was found a few times. The chain is built from TRBV4-3 and TRBJ1-2; 8 positions match TRBD1. Trimming cost V 7 bases and J 4 bases; bases outside gene matches: 11. This CDR3 is built from 15 residues. The germline V gene has CDR1 LGHNA and CDR2 YSLEER. CDR3 in amino acids: CASTSGQGAGYGYTF. The CDR3 DNA reads as TGCGCCAGCACCTCCGGGCAGGGGGCAGGCTATGGCTACACCTTC.

CDR3 sequence (DNA): TGCGCCAGCAGCCCTGGGACAGTTAACTATGGCTACACCTTC. It specifies CASSPGTVNYGYTF. The chain uses TRBV4-3 and TRBJ1-2, with 7 bases fitting TRBD1. Per germline, CDR1 LGHNA and CDR2 YSLEER. This CDR3 is 14 amino acids long. The J segment lost 1 base and the V segment lost 4 bases, leaving 3 bases of the junction unmatched.

The chain couples TRBV15 to TRBJ2-4; D is unclear. This CDR3 is built from 16 residues. V gave up 3 bases and J gave up 0 bases, with 12 bases separating them. Germline CDR1 and CDR2: LNHNV and YYDKDF (reference sequence). This CDR3 reads CATSSYSTEAKNIQYF. The CDR3 coding sequence is TGTGCCACCAGCAGTTATAGCACCGAAGCCAAAAACATTCAGTACTTC.

The chain carries TRBV12-2 and TRBJ1-6; TRBD1 is the table's D call and was not checked against the DNA. TRBV12-2 corresponds to a pseudogene. The CDR3 has 14 amino acids. The CDR3, as DNA: TGTGCAAGTCGCTTGGACACTTATAATTCACCCCTCCACTTT. Protein sequence: CASRLDTYNSPLHF.

J is TRBJ2-3 and V is TRBV5-8; a possible D gene is TRBD2 (7 bases). Germline V gene lookup returns CDR1 SGHTS and CDR2 YDEGEE. This CDR3 spans 15 amino acids. V lost 0 bases and J lost 4, with 12 bases in between. The CDR3 DNA reads as TGTGCCAGCAGCTTGGAGGGGGGGGATGCAGATACGCAGTATTTT. This gives the protein CASSLEGGDADTQYF.

This clone was recorded a few times. This chain joins TRBV10-3 and TRBJ2-7; 7 nucleotides agree with TRBD2. Trimming removed 0 bases from V and 3 bases from J; junction bases left unmatched: 11. Germline CDR1 reads ENHRY; CDR2 reads SYGVKD. CDR3 length: 17 amino acids. The CDR3 DNA sequence: TGTGCCATCAGTGAGTCTTGGGCTAGCGGAAATCGCTACGAGCAGTACTTC. Translating it yields CAISESWASGNRYEQYF.

The rearrangement joins TRBV5-8 to TRBJ2-7; D remains unclear. In germline, CDR1 is SGHTS, CDR2 YDEGEE. The ends were cut back, 5 bases at V and 4 bases at J, with 7 bases in the middle. This CDR3 spans 11 amino acids. The DNA for the CDR3 is TGTGCCAGCAGGGTCTATTACGAGCAGTACTTC. This codes for CASRVYYEQYF.

The chain links TRBV7-9 to TRBJ2-7, with TRBD2 as a possible D gene (6 bases). Germline assignment: CDR1 SEHNR and CDR2 FQNEAQ (reference sequence). The CDR3 runs to 18 residues. Between the trimmed V and J ends, which lost 4 bases and 2 bases, there was a span of 24 bases. The CDR3 protein is CASSSSSSSGTGAYEQYF. The CDR3 nucleotides are TGTGCCAGCAGCTCATCTTCATCTTCCGGGACGGGAGCCTACGAGCAGTACTTC.

This chain connects TRBV7-2 to TRBJ2-1; TRBD2 agrees at 9 bases. V was pared by 5 bases and J by 15 bases, with 14 bases of the junction left unmatched. The CDR3 totals 14 residues. Germline lookup yields CDR1 SGHTA and CDR2 FQGNSA. The CDR3 spells CASSPPSGIAGAFF. DNA for the CDR3: TGTGCCAGCAGCCCCCCAAGCGGGATAGCGGGAGCGTTCTTC.

This sequence joins TRBV19 and TRBJ2-5; D gene uncertain. Trimming stripped 3 bases from V and 2 bases from J, with 13 bases between. Germline lookup yields CDR1 LNHDA and CDR2 SQIVND (reference sequence). The CDR3 covers 15 residues. CDR3 sequence (DNA): TGTGCCAGTAGTATTATGGTTACTACTCAAGAGACCCAGTACTTC. This translates into CASSIMVTTQETQYF.

This clone was seen only a few times. The genes are TRBV10-3 and TRBJ2-7; no firm D call. The CDR3 loop spans 13 amino acids. Trimming stripped 3 bases from V and 2 bases from J, with 8 bases between. The germline V gene has CDR1 ENHRY and CDR2 SYGVKD. For the CDR3, the DNA is TGTGCCATCAGTGATTTAAAAACCTACGAGCAGTACTTC. Translating it yields CAISDLKTYEQYF.

This clone is a singleton in its sample. In nucleotides, the CDR3 is TGTGCCACCCGTGGCTTCCCAGGACAGGGTAATTCACCCCTCCACTTT. This sequence encodes CATRGFPGQGNSPLHF. J is TRBJ1-6 and V is TRBV5-4; 8 nucleotides agree with TRBD1. The CDR3 consists of 16 residues. After removal of 9 bases from V and 6 bases from J, the junction contained 14 bases not matched to a gene. In germline, CDR1 is SGHNT, CDR2 YYREEE (reference sequence).

This clone occurred once. The V gene is TRBV5-4, the J gene TRBJ2-7; D perhaps matches TRBD1 (6 bases). CDR3 length equals 13 residues. The V end was cut by 3 bases, the J end by 2 bases, with 9 bases between. CDR1 and CDR2 from the germline V gene are SGHNT and YYREEE (reference sequence). This CDR3 is CASSSRDTYEQYF. The DNA for the CDR3 is TGTGCCAGCAGCTCCCGGGACACCTACGAGCAGTACTTC.

The chain combines TRBV27 with TRBJ2-7; TRBD1 is a possible D gene (6 bases). Germline lookup yields CDR1 MNHEY and CDR2 SMNVEV (reference sequence). Trimming shortened V by 0 bases and J by 2 bases, and 14 bases separated the two germline ends. This CDR3 has 16 amino acids. The CDR3 sequence is CASSLSGGSSPYEQYF. The CDR3 bases are TGTGCCAGCAGTTTATCAGGGGGATCGAGTCCCTACGAGCAGTACTTC.

The chain couples TRBV12-5 to TRBJ2-3; 8 positions agree with TRBD1. Per germline, CDR1 LGHNT and CDR2 FRNRAP. V lost 5 bases, J lost 7 bases, and 8 bases stayed unmatched. This CDR3 is 14 amino acids long. The CDR3 bases are TGTGCTAGTGGTCCCGGGACAGGTGCAAATACGCAGTATTTT. Amino acid sequence: CASGPGTGANTQYF.

This clone occurred a few times. This chain connects TRBV4-2 to TRBJ2-7; maybe TRBD2 (5 bases). The V gene lost 0 bases and the J gene lost 2 bases, with 23 bases spanning the gap. Per germline, CDR1 LGHNA and CDR2 YNFKEQ. The CDR3 length is 19 residues. CDR3 region: CASSQDLPLGGRVTYEQYF. CDR3 coding DNA: TGTGCCAGCAGCCAAGATTTGCCCCTGGGCGGGCGGGTGACCTACGAGCAGTACTTC.

This clone has more than one count but fewer than ten. The J gene is TRBJ1-3, the V gene TRBV9; maybe TRBD1 (5 bases). CDR3 length equals 15 residues. V lost 2 bases and J lost 1, with 10 bases in between. CDR1 SGDLS and CDR2 YYNGEE come from the germline V gene. The DNA for the CDR3 is TGTGCCAGCAGCGTGGGGAAGGGGTCTGGAAACACCATATATTTT. As protein: CASSVGKGSGNTIYF.

The chain employs TRBV5-1 and TRBJ1-4; 9 bases fit TRBD1. The germline gives CDR1 SGHRS, CDR2 YFSETQ. The CDR3 is 17 residues long. The junction had 5 bases not matched to a gene; V was cut back by 0 bases and J by 2 bases. The CDR3 coding sequence is TGCGCCAGCAGCTTGGGGGGACAGGGAAACACTAATGAAAAACTGTTTTTT. Residues: CASSLGGQGNTNEKLFF.

CDR3 amino acids: CASSIDPTGGARILTGELFF. The CDR3 DNA follows: TGTGCCAGTAGTATAGACCCGACAGGGGGCGCGAGGATTTTGACCGGGGAGCTGTTTTTT. The chain uses TRBV19 and TRBJ2-2, with 10 bases aligning to TRBD1. The CDR3 loop spans 20 amino acids. Germline V gene lookup returns CDR1 LNHDA and CDR2 SQIVND (reference sequence). V shed 0 bases and J 5 bases; nucleotides not matched to a gene: 15.

The J gene is TRBJ1-2, the V gene TRBV19; D may be TRBD1 (5 bases). CDR3 length: 15 amino acids. Germline V lookup: CDR1 LNHDA, CDR2 SQIVND (reference sequence). The ends were cut back, 1 base at V and 4 bases at J, with 13 bases in the middle. CDR3 region: CASSIGRGAGYGYTF. DNA for the CDR3: TGTGCCAGTAGTATAGGGAGGGGTGCAGGCTATGGCTACACCTTC.

V is TRBV29-1 and J is TRBJ1-4; TRBD1 matches 7 bases. Germline CDR1 reads SQVTM; CDR2 reads ANQGSEA. With V trimmed by 6 bases and J by 8 bases, 9 bases remained unmatched. This CDR3 is 13 amino acids long. The CDR3 loop reads CSVTGRSREKLFF. CDR3 in DNA: TGCAGCGTGACAGGGAGGTCTCGCGAAAAACTGTTTTTT.